The 3 T cell receptor beta chains in this list originate from one sample, sequenced in a study of blood T cells in healthy people across ages. Then a second PCR, running roughly 7 to 11 cycles, was carried out with a sample-barcoded 5' primer and a J-beta primer mix. TCRdb reprocessed the 5' RACE reads with MiXCR, giving one entry per CDR3 protein. The profile shows 1.2 million to 1.5 million distinct CDR3 sequences, around two fifths of them singletons. The specimen sequenced was blood. The receptors come from a woman between 18 and 30 years old in good health.

The genes are TRBV7-2 and TRBJ2-7; 8 bases are shared with TRBD2. Trimming at V came to 5 bases and at J to 10 bases, leaving 13 bases not matched to a gene. Germline V lookup: CDR1 SGHTA, CDR2 FQGNSA. This CDR3 is 14 amino acids long. The CDR3 protein is CASSPSSGSTSQYF. CDR3 coding DNA: TGTGCCAGCAGCCCATCTAGCGGGTCTACCTCTCAGTACTTC.

This clonotype was picked up a small number of times. This sequence joins TRBV28 and TRBJ2-3; TRBD2 matches 7 bases. Trimming cost V 1 base and J 4 bases; bases outside gene matches: 11. The germline CDR1 and CDR2 sequences are MDHEN and SYDVKM. This CDR3 contains 17 residues. The CDR3 loop is CASSLSLWAGVSDTQYF. DNA for the CDR3: TGTGCCAGCAGTTTATCCCTCTGGGCGGGGGTGTCAGATACGCAGTATTTT.

The table lists this clonotype with a few counts. The rearrangement joins TRBV10-3 to TRBJ1-1; D gene uncertain. The length of the CDR3 is 16 residues. Trimming removed 1 base from V and 6 bases from J, with 18 bases in between. Germline values: CDR1 ENHRY, CDR2 SYGVKD. The chain's CDR3 is CAISELETDSRPEAFF. CDR3 DNA sequence: TGTGCCATCAGTGAGTTGGAGACGGACTCCAGGCCTGAAGCTTTCTTT.